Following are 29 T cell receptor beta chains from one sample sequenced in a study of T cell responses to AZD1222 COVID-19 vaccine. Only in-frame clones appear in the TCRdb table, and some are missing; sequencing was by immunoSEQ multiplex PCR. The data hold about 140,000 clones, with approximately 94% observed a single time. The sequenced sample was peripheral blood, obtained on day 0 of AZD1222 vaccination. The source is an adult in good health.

The DNA of the CDR3 is TGTGCCAGCAGTCTGTTCGGGACAGTACGCCCGGGACTAGAGGGAGCGAATGAGCAGTTCTTC. As protein: CASSLFGTVRPGLEGANEQFF. V usage is TRBV6-6 and J usage is TRBJ2-1; a possible D gene is TRBD2 (8 bases). CDR1 and CDR2 from the germline V gene are MNHNY and SVGAGI (reference sequence). V was clipped by 5 bases and J by 7 bases, with 36 bases between them. The CDR3 sequence is 21 residues long.

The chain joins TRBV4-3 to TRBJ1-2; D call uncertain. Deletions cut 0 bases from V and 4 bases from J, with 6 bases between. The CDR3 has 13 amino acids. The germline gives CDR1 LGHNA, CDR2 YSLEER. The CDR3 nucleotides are TGCGCCAGCAGCCAAGATGTGGGCTATGGCTACACCTTC. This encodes CASSQDVGYGYTF.

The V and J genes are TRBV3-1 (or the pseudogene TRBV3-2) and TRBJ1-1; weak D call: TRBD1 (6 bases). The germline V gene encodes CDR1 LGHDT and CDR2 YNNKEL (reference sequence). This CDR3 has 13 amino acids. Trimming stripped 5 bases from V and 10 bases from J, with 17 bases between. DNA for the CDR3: TGTGCCAGCAGCACCGGGACAATCAACGGAGCTTTCTTT. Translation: CASSTGTINGAFF.

The CDR3 DNA follows: TGTGCCAGCAGCCAAGGTCGGGGTGAAGCTTTCTTT. Translated, it gives CASSQGRGEAFF. The rearrangement joins TRBV3-1 (or the pseudogene TRBV3-2) to TRBJ1-1, with D hard to call. Deletions cut 1 base from V and 7 bases from J, with 7 bases between. The CDR3 length is 12 residues. Germline V gene lookup returns CDR1 LGHDT and CDR2 YNNKEL (reference sequence).

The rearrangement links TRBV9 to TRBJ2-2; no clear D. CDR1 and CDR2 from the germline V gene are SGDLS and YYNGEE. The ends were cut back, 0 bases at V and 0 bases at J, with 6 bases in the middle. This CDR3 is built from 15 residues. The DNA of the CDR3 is TGTGCCAGCAGCGTAGGGCCAACGAACACCGGGGAGCTGTTTTTT. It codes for CASSVGPTNTGELFF.

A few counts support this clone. CDR3 nucleotide sequence: TGTGCCAGCAGCTTTGAAGGAGCCTACGAGCAGTACTTC. Protein sequence: CASSFEGAYEQYF. The genes are TRBV7-9 and TRBJ2-7; D gene ambiguous. In germline, CDR1 is SEHNR, CDR2 FQNEAQ (reference sequence). This CDR3 spans 13 amino acids. Trimming took 3 bases from V and 2 from J, leaving 8 bases between them.

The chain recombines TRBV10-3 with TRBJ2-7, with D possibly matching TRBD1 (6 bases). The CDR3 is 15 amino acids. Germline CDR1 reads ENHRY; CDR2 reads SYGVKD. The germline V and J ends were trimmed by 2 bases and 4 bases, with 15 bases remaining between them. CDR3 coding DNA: TGTGCCATCAGTGAGGCCGACAGGAGGCCGTACGAGCAGTACTTC. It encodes CAISEADRRPYEQYF.

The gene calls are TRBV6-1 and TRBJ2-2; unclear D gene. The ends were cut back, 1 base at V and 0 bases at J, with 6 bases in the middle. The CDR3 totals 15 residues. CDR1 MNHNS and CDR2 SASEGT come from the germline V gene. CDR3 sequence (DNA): TGTGCCAGCAGTGAAGTCCTCGCGAACACCGGGGAGCTGTTTTTT. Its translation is CASSEVLANTGELFF.

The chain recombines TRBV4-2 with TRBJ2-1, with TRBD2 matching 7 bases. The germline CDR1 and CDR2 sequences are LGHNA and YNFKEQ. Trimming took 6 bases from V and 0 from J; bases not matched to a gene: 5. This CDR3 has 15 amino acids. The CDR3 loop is CASRTASGSYNEQFF. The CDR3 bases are TGTGCCAGCAGAACCGCTAGCGGCTCCTACAATGAGCAGTTCTTC.

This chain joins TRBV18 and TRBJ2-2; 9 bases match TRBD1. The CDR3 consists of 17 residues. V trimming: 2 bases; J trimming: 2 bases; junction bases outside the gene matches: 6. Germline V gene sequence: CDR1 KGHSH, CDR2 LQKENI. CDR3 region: CASSPVPGQGNTGELFF. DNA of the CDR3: TGTGCCAGCTCACCAGTTCCGGGACAGGGTAACACCGGGGAGCTGTTTTTT.

CDR3 in DNA: TGTGCCAGAAGCAACCCCGGGACTAGCGGGCGGGACTTGAACACCGGGGAGCTGTTTTTT. This sequence encodes CARSNPGTSGRDLNTGELFF. The V and J genes are TRBV5-3 and TRBJ2-2, with 12 nucleotides matching TRBD2. TRBV5-3 is filed as an ORF, its function uncertain. With V trimmed by 4 bases and J by 1 base, 14 bases remained unmatched. CDR3 length: 20 amino acids.

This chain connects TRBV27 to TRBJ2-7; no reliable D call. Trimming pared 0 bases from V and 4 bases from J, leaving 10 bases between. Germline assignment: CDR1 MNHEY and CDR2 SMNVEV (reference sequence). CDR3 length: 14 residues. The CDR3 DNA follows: TGTGCCAGCAGTTTATCAGAGATAGGGTACGAGCAGTACTTC. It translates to CASSLSEIGYEQYF.

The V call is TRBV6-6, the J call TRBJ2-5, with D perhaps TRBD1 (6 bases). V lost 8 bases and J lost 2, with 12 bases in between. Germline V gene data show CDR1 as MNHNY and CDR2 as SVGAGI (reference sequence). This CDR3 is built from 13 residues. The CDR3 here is CASHGQRQETQYF. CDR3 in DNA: TGTGCCAGCCACGGACAGCGGCAAGAGACCCAGTACTTC.

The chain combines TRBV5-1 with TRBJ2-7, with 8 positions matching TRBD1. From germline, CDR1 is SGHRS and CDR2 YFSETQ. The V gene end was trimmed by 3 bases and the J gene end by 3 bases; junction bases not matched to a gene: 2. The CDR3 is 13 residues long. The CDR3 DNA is TGCGCCAGCAGCTATGGGACAGGCTACGAGCAGTACTTC. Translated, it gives CASSYGTGYEQYF.

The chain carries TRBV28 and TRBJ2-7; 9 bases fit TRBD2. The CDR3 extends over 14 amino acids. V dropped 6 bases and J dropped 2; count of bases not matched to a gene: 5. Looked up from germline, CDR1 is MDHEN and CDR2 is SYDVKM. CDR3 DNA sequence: TGTGCCAGCAGATTAATAGCGGGAGCCTACGAGCAGTACTTC. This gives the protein CASRLIAGAYEQYF. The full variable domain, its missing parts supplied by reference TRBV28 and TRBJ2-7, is DVKVTQSSRYLVKRTGEKVFLECVQDMDHENMFWYRQDPGLGLRLIYFSYDVKMKEKGDIPEGYSVSREKKERFSLILESASTNQTSMYLCASRLIAGAYEQYFGPGTRLTVT.

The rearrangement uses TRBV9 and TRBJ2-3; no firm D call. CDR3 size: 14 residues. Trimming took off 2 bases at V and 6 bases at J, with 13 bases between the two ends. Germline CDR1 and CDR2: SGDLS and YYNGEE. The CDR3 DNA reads TGTGCCAGCAGCGTCGACTCCCTGAGCGATACGCAGTATTTT. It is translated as CASSVDSLSDTQYF.

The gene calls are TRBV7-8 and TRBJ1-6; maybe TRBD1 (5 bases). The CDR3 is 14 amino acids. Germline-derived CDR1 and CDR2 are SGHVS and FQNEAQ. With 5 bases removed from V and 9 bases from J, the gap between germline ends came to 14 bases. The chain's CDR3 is CASSRDSGRSPLHF. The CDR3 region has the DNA TGTGCCAGCAGCCGGGACTCGGGACGTTCACCCCTCCACTTT.

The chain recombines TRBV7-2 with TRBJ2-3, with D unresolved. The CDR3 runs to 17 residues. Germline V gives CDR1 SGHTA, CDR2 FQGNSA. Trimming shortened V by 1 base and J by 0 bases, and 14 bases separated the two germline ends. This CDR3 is CASSLEVRGTSTDTQYF. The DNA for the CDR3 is TGTGCCAGCAGCTTAGAAGTTAGAGGAACTAGCACAGATACGCAGTATTTT.

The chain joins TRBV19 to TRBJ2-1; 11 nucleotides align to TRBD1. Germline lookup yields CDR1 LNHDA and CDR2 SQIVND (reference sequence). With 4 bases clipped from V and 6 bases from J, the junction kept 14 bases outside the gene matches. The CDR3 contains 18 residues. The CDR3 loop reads CASSTVSGVGTGGNEQFF. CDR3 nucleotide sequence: TGTGCCAGTAGTACAGTATCCGGTGTCGGGACAGGGGGCAATGAGCAGTTCTTC.

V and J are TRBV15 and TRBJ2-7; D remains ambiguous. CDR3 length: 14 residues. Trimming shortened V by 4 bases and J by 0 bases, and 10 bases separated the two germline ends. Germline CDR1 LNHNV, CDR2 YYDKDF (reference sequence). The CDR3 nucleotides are TGTGCCACCAGCACCGGACCGATCTCCTACGAGCAGTACTTC. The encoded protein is CATSTGPISYEQYF. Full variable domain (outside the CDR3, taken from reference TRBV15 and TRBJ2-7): DAMVIQNPRYQVTQFGKPVTLSCSQTLNHNVMYWYQQKSSQAPKLLFHYYDKDFNNEADTPDNFQSRRPNTSFCFLDIRSPGLGDTAMYLCATSTGPISYEQYFGPGTRLTVT.

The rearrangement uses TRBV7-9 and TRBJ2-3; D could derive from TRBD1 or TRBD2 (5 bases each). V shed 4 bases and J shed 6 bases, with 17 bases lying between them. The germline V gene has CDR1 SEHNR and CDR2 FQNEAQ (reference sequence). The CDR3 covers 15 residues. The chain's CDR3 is CASSSPRDEGDTQYF. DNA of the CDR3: TGTGCCAGCAGCTCCCCCCGGGACGAGGGGGATACGCAGTATTTT.

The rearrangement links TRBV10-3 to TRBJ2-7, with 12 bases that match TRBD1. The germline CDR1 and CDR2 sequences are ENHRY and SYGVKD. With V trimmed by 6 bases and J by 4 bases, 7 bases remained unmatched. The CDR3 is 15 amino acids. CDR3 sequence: CAISARDRGQYEQYF. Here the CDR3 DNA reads TGTGCCATCAGCGCGAGGGACAGGGGGCAGTACGAGCAGTACTTC.

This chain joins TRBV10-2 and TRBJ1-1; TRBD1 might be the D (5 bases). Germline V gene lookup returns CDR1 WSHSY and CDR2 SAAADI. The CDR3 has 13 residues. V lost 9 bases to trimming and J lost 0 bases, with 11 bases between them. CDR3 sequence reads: CASHQGLNTEAFF. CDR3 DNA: TGCGCCAGTCATCAGGGTTTGAACACTGAAGCTTTCTTT.

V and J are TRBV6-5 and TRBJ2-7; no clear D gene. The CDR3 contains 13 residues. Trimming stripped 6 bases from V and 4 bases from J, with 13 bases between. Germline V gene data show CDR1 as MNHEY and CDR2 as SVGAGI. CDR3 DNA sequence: TGTGCCAGCAGGTGGGCGGCGAGGTACGAGCAGTACTTC. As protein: CASRWAARYEQYF.

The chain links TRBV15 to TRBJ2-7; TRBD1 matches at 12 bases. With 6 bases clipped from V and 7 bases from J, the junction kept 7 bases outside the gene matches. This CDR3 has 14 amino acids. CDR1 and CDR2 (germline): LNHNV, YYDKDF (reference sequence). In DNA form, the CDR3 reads TGTGCCACCAGGTGGGGACAGGGGGCTTGGGAGCAGTACTTC. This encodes CATRWGQGAWEQYF.

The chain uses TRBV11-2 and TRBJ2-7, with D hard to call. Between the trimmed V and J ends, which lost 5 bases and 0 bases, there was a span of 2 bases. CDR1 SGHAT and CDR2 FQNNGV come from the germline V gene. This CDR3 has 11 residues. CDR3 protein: CASSVSYEQYF. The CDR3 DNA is TGTGCCAGCAGCGTCTCCTACGAGCAGTACTTC.

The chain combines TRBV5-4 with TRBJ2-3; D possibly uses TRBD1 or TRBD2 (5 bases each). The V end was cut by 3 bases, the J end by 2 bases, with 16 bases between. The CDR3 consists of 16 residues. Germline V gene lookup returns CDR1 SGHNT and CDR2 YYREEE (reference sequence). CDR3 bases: TGTGCCAGCAGCTCAAGGGACGCCCGGTACACAGATACGCAGTATTTT. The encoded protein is CASSSRDARYTDTQYF.

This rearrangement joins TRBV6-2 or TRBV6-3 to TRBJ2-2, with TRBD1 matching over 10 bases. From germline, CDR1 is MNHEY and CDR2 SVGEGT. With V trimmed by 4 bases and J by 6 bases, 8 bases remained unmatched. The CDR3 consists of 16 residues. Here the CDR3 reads CASSLTGGANAGELFF. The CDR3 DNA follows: TGTGCCAGCAGTTTGACAGGGGGCGCAAACGCCGGGGAGCTGTTTTTT.

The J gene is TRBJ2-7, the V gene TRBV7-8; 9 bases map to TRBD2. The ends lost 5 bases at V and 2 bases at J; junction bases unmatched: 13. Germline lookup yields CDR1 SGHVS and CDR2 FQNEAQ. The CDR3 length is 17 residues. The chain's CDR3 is CASSPGRTSARPYEQYF. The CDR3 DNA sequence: TGTGCCAGCAGCCCCGGGCGGACTAGCGCCCGACCCTACGAGCAGTACTTC. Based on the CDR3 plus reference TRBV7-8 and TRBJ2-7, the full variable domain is GAGVSQSPRYKVAKRGQDVALRCDPISGHVSLFWYQQALGQGPEFLTYFQNEAQLDKSGLPSDRFFAERPEGSVSTLKIQRTQQEDSAVYLCASSPGRTSARPYEQYFGPGTRLTVT.